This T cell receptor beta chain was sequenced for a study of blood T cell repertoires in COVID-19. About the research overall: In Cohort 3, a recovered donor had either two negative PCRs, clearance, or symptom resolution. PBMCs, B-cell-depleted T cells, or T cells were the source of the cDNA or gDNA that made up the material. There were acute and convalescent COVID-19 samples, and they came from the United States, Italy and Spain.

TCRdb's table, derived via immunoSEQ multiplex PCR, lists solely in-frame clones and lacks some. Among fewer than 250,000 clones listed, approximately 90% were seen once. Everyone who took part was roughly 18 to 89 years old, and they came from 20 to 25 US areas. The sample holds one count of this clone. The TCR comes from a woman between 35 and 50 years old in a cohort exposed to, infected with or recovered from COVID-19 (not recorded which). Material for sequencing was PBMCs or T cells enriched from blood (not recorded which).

The CDR3 sequence is CASSYFGGAYEQYF. In DNA form, the CDR3 reads TGTGCCAGCAGTTACTTCGGGGGGGCCTACGAGCAGTACTTC. This chain links TRBV6-5 with TRBJ2-7; TRBD2 aligns across 8 bases. The germline V gene has CDR1 MNHEY and CDR2 SVGAGI. Trimming removed 1 base from V and 2 bases from J; junction bases left unmatched: 1. The CDR3 totals 14 residues.